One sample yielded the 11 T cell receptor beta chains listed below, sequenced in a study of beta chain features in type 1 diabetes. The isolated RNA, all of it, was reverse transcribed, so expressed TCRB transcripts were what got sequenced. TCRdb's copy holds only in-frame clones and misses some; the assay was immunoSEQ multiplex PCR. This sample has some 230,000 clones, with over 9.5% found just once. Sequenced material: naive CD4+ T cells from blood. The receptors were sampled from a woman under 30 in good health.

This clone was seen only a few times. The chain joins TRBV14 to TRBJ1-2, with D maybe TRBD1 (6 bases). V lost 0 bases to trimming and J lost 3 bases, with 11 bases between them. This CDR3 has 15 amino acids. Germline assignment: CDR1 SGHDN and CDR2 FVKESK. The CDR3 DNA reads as TGTGCCAGCAGCCAAGAGACAACAGGGTACTATGGCTACACCTTC. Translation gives CASSQETTGYYGYTF.

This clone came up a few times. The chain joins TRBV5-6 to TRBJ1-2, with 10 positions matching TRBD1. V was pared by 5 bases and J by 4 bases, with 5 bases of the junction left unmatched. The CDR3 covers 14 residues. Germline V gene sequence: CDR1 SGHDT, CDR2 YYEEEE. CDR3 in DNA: TGTGCCAGCAGAAGGACAGGGGGGACCTATGGCTACACCTTC. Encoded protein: CASRRTGGTYGYTF.

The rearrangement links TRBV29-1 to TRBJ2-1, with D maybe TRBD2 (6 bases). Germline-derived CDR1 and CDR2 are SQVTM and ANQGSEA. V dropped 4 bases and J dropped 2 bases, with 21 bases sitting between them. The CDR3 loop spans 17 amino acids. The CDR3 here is CSVGAAVGGAAYNEQFF. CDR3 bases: TGCAGCGTTGGGGCGGCGGTGGGGGGAGCTGCCTACAATGAGCAGTTCTTC.

Here the CDR3 DNA reads TGTGCCAGCACAACGGGAATCGGGTACGAGCAGTACTTC. Translation: CASTTGIGYEQYF. This chain uses TRBV6-6 with TRBJ2-7, with a weak D call TRBD2 (5 bases). The V end lost 7 bases, the J end lost 4 bases, and 14 bases lay between the germline ends. Germline-derived CDR1 and CDR2 are MNHNY and SVGAGI (reference sequence). CDR3 size: 13 residues.

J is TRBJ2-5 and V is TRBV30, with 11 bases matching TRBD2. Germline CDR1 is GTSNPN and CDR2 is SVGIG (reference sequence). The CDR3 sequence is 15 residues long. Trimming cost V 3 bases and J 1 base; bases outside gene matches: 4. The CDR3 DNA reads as TGTGCCTGGAGCCATAGCGGGAGGGCCCAAGAGACCCAGTACTTC. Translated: CAWSHSGRAQETQYF.

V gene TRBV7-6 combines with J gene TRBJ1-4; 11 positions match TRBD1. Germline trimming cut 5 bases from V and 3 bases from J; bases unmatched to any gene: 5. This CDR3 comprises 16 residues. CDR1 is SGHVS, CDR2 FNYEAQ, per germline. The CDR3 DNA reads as TGTGCCAGCAGCGCGGGACAGGGGGGACCTAATGAAAAACTGTTTTTT. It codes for CASSAGQGGPNEKLFF.

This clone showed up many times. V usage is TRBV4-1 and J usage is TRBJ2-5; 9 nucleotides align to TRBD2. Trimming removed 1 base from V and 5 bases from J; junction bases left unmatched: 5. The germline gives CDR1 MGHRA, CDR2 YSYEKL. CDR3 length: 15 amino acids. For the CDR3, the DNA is TGCGCCAGCAGCCAAGGGCTAGCGGGAACTGAGACCCAGTACTTC. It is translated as CASSQGLAGTETQYF.

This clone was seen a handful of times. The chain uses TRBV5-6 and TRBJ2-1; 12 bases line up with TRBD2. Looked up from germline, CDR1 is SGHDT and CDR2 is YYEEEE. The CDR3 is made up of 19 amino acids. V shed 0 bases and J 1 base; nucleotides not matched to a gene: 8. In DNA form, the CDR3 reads TGTGCCAGCAGCTTGGTGGCTAGCGGGAGGGAACGTTCCTACAATGAGCAGTTCTTC. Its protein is CASSLVASGRERSYNEQFF. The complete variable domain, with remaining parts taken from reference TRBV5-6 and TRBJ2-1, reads DAGVTQSPTHLIKTRGQQVTLRCSPKSGHDTVSWYQQALGQGPQFIFQYYEEEERQRGNFPDRFSGHQFPNYSSELNVNALLLGDSALYLCASSLVASGRERSYNEQFFGPGTRLTVL.

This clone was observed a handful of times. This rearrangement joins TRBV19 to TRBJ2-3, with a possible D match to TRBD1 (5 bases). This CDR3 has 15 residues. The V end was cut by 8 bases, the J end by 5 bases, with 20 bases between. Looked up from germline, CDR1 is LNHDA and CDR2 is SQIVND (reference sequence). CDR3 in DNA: TGTGCCAGTTCCGAAAGGGGAAACGGCAAAGATACGCAGTATTTT. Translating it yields CASSERGNGKDTQYF.

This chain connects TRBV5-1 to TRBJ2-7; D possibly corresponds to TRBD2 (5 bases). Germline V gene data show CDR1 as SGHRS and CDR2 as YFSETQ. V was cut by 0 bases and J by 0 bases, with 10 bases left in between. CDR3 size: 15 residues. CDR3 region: CASSLGPGSSYEQYF. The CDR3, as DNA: TGCGCCAGCAGCTTGGGCCCGGGGAGCTCCTACGAGCAGTACTTC.

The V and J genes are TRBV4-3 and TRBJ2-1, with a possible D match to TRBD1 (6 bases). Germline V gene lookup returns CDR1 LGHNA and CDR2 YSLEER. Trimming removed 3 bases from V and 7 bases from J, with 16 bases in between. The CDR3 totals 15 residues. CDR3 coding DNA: TGCGCCAGCAGCCAGACACACGGGACACCAAATGAGCAGTTCTTC. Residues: CASSQTHGTPNEQFF.